One T cell receptor (beta chain) is described in this entry. PCR involved 60 Vbeta and 13 Jbeta primers. Method: immunoSEQ multiplex PCR; TCRdb's copy keeps in-frame clones and lacks some. The data show fewer than 200,000 clones, around 83% seen once. This sample was included in a study of cytomegalovirus exposure and HLA in healthy donors. J gave up 1 base and V 9 bases, and 11 bases lay outside the gene matches. The CDR3 spans 16 residues. From germline, CDR1 is LNHDA and CDR2 SQIVND (reference sequence). This clonotype was sampled from a woman aged 18-29 years in good health and CMV-seronegative. The sample taken for sequencing was PBMCs. This chain uses TRBV19 with TRBJ2-2; 7 nucleotides match TRBD1. For the CDR3, the DNA is TGTGCCAGCCTCTCGGACAGGCGACTGAACACCGGGGAGCTGTTTTTT. Translating gives CASLSDRRLNTGELFF.